This passage covers 2 T cell receptor beta chains from one sample sequenced in a study of control samples from healthy donors and cancer patients. Only in-frame clones appear in the TCRdb table, and some are missing; sequencing was by immunoSEQ multiplex PCR. The sample yields tens of thousands of clones, over 85% seen once. Sample: PBMCs. The receptors shown here come from a man between 60 and 75 years old with colorectal cancer.

This sequence joins TRBV5-6 and TRBJ1-4; D is uncertain. The germline V gene has CDR1 SGHDT and CDR2 YYEEEE. Deletions cut 0 bases from V and 3 bases from J, with 3 bases between. The CDR3 is 13 amino acids. CDR3 nucleotide sequence: TGTGCCAGCAGCTTGGGGGCTAATGAAAAACTGTTTTTT. Residues: CASSLGANEKLFF. The full variable domain, in which reference TRBV5-6 and TRBJ1-4 provide the parts outside the CDR3, is DAGVTQSPTHLIKTRGQQVTLRCSPKSGHDTVSWYQQALGQGPQFIFQYYEEEERQRGNFPDRFSGHQFPNYSSELNVNALLLGDSALYLCASSLGANEKLFFGSGTQLSVL.

This clone occurred a few times. CDR3 bases: TGTGCCACCAGTGACCGACAGGGGGAGGTCACTGAAGCTTTCTTT. Translation gives CATSDRQGEVTEAFF. The J gene is TRBJ1-1, the V gene TRBV24-1, with 9 bases aligning to TRBD1. CDR1 is KGHDR and CDR2 is SFDVKD in the germline V gene. The V segment lost 4 bases and the J segment 4 bases; nucleotides outside the gene matches: 6. The CDR3 extends over 15 amino acids.